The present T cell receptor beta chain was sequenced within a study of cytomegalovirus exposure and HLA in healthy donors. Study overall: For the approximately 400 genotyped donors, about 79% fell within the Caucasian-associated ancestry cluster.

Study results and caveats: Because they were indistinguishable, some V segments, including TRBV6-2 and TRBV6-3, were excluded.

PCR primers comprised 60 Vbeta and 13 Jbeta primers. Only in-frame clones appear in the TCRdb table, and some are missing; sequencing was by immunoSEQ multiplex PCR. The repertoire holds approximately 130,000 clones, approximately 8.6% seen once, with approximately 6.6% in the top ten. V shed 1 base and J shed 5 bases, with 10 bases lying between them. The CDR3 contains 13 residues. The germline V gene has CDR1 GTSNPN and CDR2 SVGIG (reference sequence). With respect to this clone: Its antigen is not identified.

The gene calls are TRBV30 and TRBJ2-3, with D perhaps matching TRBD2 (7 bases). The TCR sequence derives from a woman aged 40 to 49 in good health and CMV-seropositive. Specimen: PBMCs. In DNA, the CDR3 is TGTGCCTGGAGTGAGAGGGGGGGAGATACGCAGTATTTT. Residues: CAWSERGGDTQYF. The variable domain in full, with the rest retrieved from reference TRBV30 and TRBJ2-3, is SQTIHQWPATLVQPVGSPLSLECTVEGTSNPNLYWYRQAAGRGLQLLFYSVGIGQISSEVPQNLSASRPQDRQFILSSKKLLLSDSGFYLCAWSERGGDTQYFGPGTRLTVL.